This TCR beta chain was identified during a study of control samples from healthy donors and cancer patients. CDR1 is SGHDT and CDR2 is YYEEEE in the germline V gene. The CDR3 totals 15 residues. Trimming took off 0 bases at V and 4 bases at J, with 13 bases between the two ends. The method was immunoSEQ multiplex PCR; TCRdb's version includes in-frame clones alone and lacks a portion of them. This repertoire shows about 160,000 clones, roughly 89% found once; its top ten account for about 11%. The origin of this receptor is a young man in good health. Sequenced: blood. V and J are TRBV5-6 and TRBJ1-2; D unresolved. CDR3 coding DNA: TGTGCCAGCAGCTTGGGTGCAGAGGCAGTCTATGGCTACACCTTC. Translation: CASSLGAEAVYGYTF.